Shown below are 26 T cell receptor beta chains from a single sample sequenced in a study of shared clonotypes between healthy human individuals. Method: immunoSEQ multiplex PCR; TCRdb's copy keeps in-frame clones and lacks some. The table includes millions of clones, just under 95% detected once. The naive CD8 population came from CD45RO-negative cells selected for CCR7, without terminally differentiated effector memory CD45RA+ cells. The sample comprised naive CD8+ T cells sorted from blood. The receptors come from a man between 18 and 35 years old in good health.

The chain joins TRBV30 to TRBJ2-7; a possible D gene is TRBD1 (6 bases). This CDR3 has 13 residues. V lost 4 bases to trimming and J lost 0 bases, with 10 bases between them. The germline V gene encodes CDR1 GTSNPN and CDR2 SVGIG (reference sequence). CDR3 coding DNA: TGTGCCTGGAAAGGACAGCCCTCCTACGAGCAGTACTTC. This translates into CAWKGQPSYEQYF.

This clone has a single count. This rearrangement joins TRBV5-6 to TRBJ1-3; 7 positions agree with TRBD1. The CDR3 spans 11 residues. Germline lookup yields CDR1 SGHDT and CDR2 YYEEEE. V lost 4 bases, J lost 12 bases, and 4 bases stayed unmatched. As DNA, the CDR3 is TGTGCCAGCAGCCTAGGGGGCATCATATATTTT. It specifies CASSLGGIIYF. The whole variable domain, filled in from reference TRBV5-6 and TRBJ1-3, reads DAGVTQSPTHLIKTRGQQVTLRCSPKSGHDTVSWYQQALGQGPQFIFQYYEEEERQRGNFPDRFSGHQFPNYSSELNVNALLLGDSALYLCASSLGGIIYFGEGSWLTVV.

The CDR3 here is CASSHPSDTQYF. In nucleotides, the CDR3 is TGCGCCAGCAGCCACCCGTCAGATACGCAGTATTTT. The chain combines TRBV4-1 with TRBJ2-3; D uncertain. This CDR3 has 12 amino acids. The germline CDR1 and CDR2 sequences are MGHRA and YSYEKL. V was trimmed by 3 bases and J by 4 bases, leaving 5 bases between them.

This clone appeared once. This chain connects TRBV7-3 to TRBJ2-6; D is undetermined. The CDR3 is 14 residues long. The germline V and J ends were trimmed by 1 base and 3 bases, with 4 bases remaining between them. Germline CDR1 SGHTA, CDR2 FQGTGA. The CDR3 reads CASSLNYGANVLTF. The CDR3 DNA is TGTGCCAGCAGCTTAAACTATGGGGCCAACGTCCTGACTTTC.

The genes are TRBV4-1 and TRBJ1-2, with TRBD1 as a possible D gene (5 bases). V was pared by 5 bases and J by 6 bases, with 13 bases between. CDR3 length: 13 amino acids. The germline V gene encodes CDR1 MGHRA and CDR2 YSYEKL. CDR3 sequence reads: CASSGGDYDGYTF. DNA of the CDR3: TGCGCCAGCAGCGGAGGGGACTACGATGGCTACACCTTC.

This clone came up once. The rearrangement uses TRBV9 and TRBJ2-7; perhaps TRBD2 as D (6 bases). CDR3 size: 15 residues. Germline CDR1 SGDLS, CDR2 YYNGEE. V lost 2 bases to trimming and J lost 3 bases, with 15 bases between them. The CDR3 region has the DNA TGTGCCAGCAGCGTTGACGGGAGTCTCTACTACGAGCAGTACTTC. It codes for CASSVDGSLYYEQYF.

The chain carries TRBV7-6 and TRBJ2-2; 15 bases map to TRBD2. Per germline, CDR1 SGHVS and CDR2 FNYEAQ. V gave up 5 bases and J gave up 3 bases; unmatched junction bases: 7. The CDR3 totals 18 residues. The CDR3 DNA reads TGTGCCAGCAGCGAGGGACTAGCGGGAGGTCTGGACACCGGGGAGCTGTTTTTT. Translated: CASSEGLAGGLDTGELFF.

V usage is TRBV2 and J usage is TRBJ2-7; TRBD2 matches 7 bases. This CDR3 spans 14 amino acids. Germline CDR1 is SNHLY and CDR2 is FYNNEI. V gave up 2 bases and J gave up 3 bases; unmatched junction bases: 4. The CDR3: CASSEREDGYEQYF. The CDR3 region has the DNA TGTGCCAGCAGTGAACGGGAGGACGGCTACGAGCAGTACTTC.

Regarding this clone: An end of the junction differs from the germline gene, which may be a read error. This rearrangement joins TRBV7-6 to TRBJ2-1, with no clear D. The CDR3 covers 15 residues. CDR1 and CDR2 from the germline V gene are SGHVS and FNYEAQ. DNA for the CDR3: TGTGCCAGCACCTTACACCCAGCTAGGTACAATGAGCAGTTCTTC. It translates to CASTLHPARYNEQFF.

The chain joins TRBV12-5 to TRBJ2-1; D ambiguous. Germline-derived CDR1 and CDR2 are LGHNT and FRNRAP. Trimming removed 5 bases at V and 8 bases at J, with 16 bases between. The CDR3 extends over 14 amino acids. In DNA form, the CDR3 reads TGTGCTAGTGGTGCTGCTGGCATTCACCATGAGCAGTTCTTC. It encodes CASGAAGIHHEQFF.

This chain joins TRBV30 and TRBJ1-2; D gene uncertain. The V gene lost 0 bases and the J gene lost 2 bases, with 19 bases spanning the gap. CDR1 GTSNPN and CDR2 SVGIG come from the germline V gene (reference sequence). CDR3 length: 17 residues. CDR3 residues: CAWSVLSLQWQNYGYTF. CDR3 sequence (DNA): TGTGCCTGGAGTGTACTAAGTCTACAGTGGCAAAACTATGGCTACACCTTC.

The rearrangement joins TRBV14 to TRBJ2-2; no clear D. The germline V gene encodes CDR1 SGHDN and CDR2 FVKESK. Trimming removed 3 bases at V and 3 bases at J, with 5 bases between. CDR3 length: 13 residues. The CDR3 loop is CASSHIHTGELFF. The CDR3 bases are TGTGCCAGCAGCCACATACACACCGGGGAGCTGTTTTTT.

Comment on this clone: Other nucleotide sequences in the sample specify the same CDR3. The chain couples TRBV11-2 to TRBJ2-7; D gene unclear. Trimming removed 3 bases from V and 2 bases from J, with 8 bases in between. From germline, CDR1 is SGHAT and CDR2 FQNNGV. This CDR3 has 13 amino acids. CDR3 amino acids: CASSFGGAYEQYF. Here the CDR3 DNA reads TGTGCCAGCAGCTTCGGCGGAGCCTACGAGCAGTACTTC.

Note on this clone: Additional DNA sequences in this sample encode the identical CDR3. The chain carries TRBV5-4 and TRBJ2-7; 7 bases are shared with TRBD1. The V and J ends lost 1 base and 3 bases, in that order; junction bases with no gene match: 1. The CDR3 spans 13 residues. CDR1 is SGHNT and CDR2 is YYREEE in the germline V gene (reference sequence). CDR3 nucleotides: TGTGCCAGCAGCTTGTCAGGGGGCTACGAGCAGTACTTC. Protein product: CASSLSGGYEQYF.

The rearrangement joins TRBV6-5 to TRBJ2-1; D ambiguous. CDR3 length: 15 amino acids. Trimming shortened V by 2 bases and J by 0 bases, and 8 bases separated the two germline ends. Germline V gene lookup returns CDR1 MNHEY and CDR2 SVGAGI. The CDR3 spells CASSYGQASYNEQFF. For the CDR3, the DNA is TGTGCCAGCAGTTACGGCCAGGCCTCCTACAATGAGCAGTTCTTC.

The V and J genes are TRBV19 and TRBJ1-1; 7 nucleotides line up with TRBD1. Trimming cost V 7 bases and J 6 bases; bases outside gene matches: 5. There are 12 residues in the CDR3. The germline CDR1 and CDR2 sequences are LNHDA and SQIVND (reference sequence). The CDR3: CASTQGVAEAFF. CDR3 bases: TGTGCCAGTACCCAGGGGGTGGCTGAAGCTTTCTTT.

The chain employs TRBV14 and TRBJ2-7; 7 bases match TRBD1. CDR3 length equals 15 residues. Germline-derived CDR1 and CDR2 are SGHDN and FVKESK. The trim removed 4 bases at V and 1 base at J, leaving 7 bases unmatched. The CDR3: CASSLRTGPSYEQYF. CDR3 in DNA: TGTGCCAGCAGCCTCCGGACAGGACCTTCCTACGAGCAGTACTTC.

The rearrangement joins TRBV7-9 to TRBJ2-7; no clear D gene. Trimming left V 4 bases short and J 2 bases short, with 18 bases between. This CDR3 has 16 amino acids. Germline CDR1 reads SEHNR; CDR2 reads FQNEAQ (reference sequence). The CDR3 reads CASSSSPGPYTYEQYF. CDR3 nucleotide sequence: TGTGCCAGCAGCTCCTCCCCGGGCCCCTATACCTACGAGCAGTACTTC. The entire variable domain, with the rest obtained from reference TRBV7-9 and TRBJ2-7, is as follows: DTGVSQNPRHKITKRGQNVTFRCDPISEHNRLYWYRQTLGQGPEFLTYFQNEAQLEKSRLLSDRFSAERPKGSFSTLEIQRTEQGDSAMYLCASSSSPGPYTYEQYFGPGTRLTVT.

The chain uses TRBV6-1 and TRBJ2-2; no clear D gene. V dropped 1 base and J dropped 1 base, with 1 base sitting between them. Looked up from germline, CDR1 is MNHNS and CDR2 is SASEGT. CDR3 length: 13 residues. The CDR3 nucleotides read TGTGCCAGCAGTGAAGTGAACACCGGGGAGCTGTTTTTT. Its protein is CASSEVNTGELFF.

This chain joins TRBV6-5 and TRBJ2-2; TRBD2 matches 11 bases. Trimming at V came to 5 bases and at J to 7 bases, leaving 6 bases not matched to a gene. There are 15 residues in the CDR3. Per germline, CDR1 MNHEY and CDR2 SVGAGI. CDR3 DNA sequence: TGTGCCAGCAGTCGTAGCGGGGGGGTGCACGGGGAGCTGTTTTTT. Translating it yields CASSRSGGVHGELFF.

The chain has TRBV10-1 and TRBJ2-7, with TRBD2 as a possible D gene (5 bases). The CDR3 runs to 16 residues. Germline-derived CDR1 and CDR2 are WNHNN and SYGVQD (reference sequence). Trimming took off 0 bases at V and 6 bases at J, with 18 bases between the two ends. The CDR3 is CASSESGDPINREQYF. The CDR3 coding sequence is TGCGCCAGCAGTGAGTCCGGGGATCCAATTAATCGCGAGCAGTACTTC.

This rearrangement joins TRBV27 to TRBJ1-1; 7 bases map to TRBD1. This CDR3 has 14 residues. Germline V gene lookup returns CDR1 MNHEY and CDR2 SMNVEV (reference sequence). Trimming at V came to 3 bases and at J to 3 bases, leaving 4 bases not matched to a gene. The CDR3 bases are TGTGCCAGCAGTTTCCTTGGACAGGACACTGAAGCTTTCTTT. Its protein is CASSFLGQDTEAFF.

This clone was counted a single time. The chain combines TRBV10-3 with TRBJ2-1, with D unclear. Germline CDR1 reads ENHRY; CDR2 reads SYGVKD. CDR3 length: 14 amino acids. Between the trimmed V and J ends, which lost 6 bases and 3 bases, there was a span of 12 bases. This CDR3 reads CAISVDSDYNEQFF. CDR3 sequence (DNA): TGTGCCATCAGCGTTGACTCGGACTACAATGAGCAGTTCTTC.

This rearrangement joins TRBV30 to TRBJ1-6; no clear D gene. With 2 bases removed from V and 9 bases from J, the gap between germline ends came to 8 bases. The CDR3 extends over 12 amino acids. From germline, CDR1 is GTSNPN and CDR2 SVGIG (reference sequence). The CDR3 DNA follows: TGTGCCTGGAGTAGCTTGGGTTCACCCCTCCACTTT. Amino acid sequence: CAWSSLGSPLHF.

This clone showed up just once. This CDR3 is also generated by other DNA sequences in the sample. The CDR3 here is CASSLGVPEAFF. The CDR3 region has the DNA TGTGCCAGCAGCTTAGGGGTGCCTGAAGCTTTCTTT. This chain links TRBV7-9 with TRBJ1-1; D is unclear. The V end was cut by 1 base, the J end by 6 bases, with 6 bases between. The CDR3 sequence is 12 residues long. CDR1 SEHNR and CDR2 FQNEAQ come from the germline V gene (reference sequence).

The gene calls are TRBV28 and TRBJ2-7; 7 bases align to TRBD2. Germline trimming cut 8 bases from V and 2 bases from J; bases unmatched to any gene: 21. This CDR3 has 18 amino acids. Looked up from germline, CDR1 is MDHEN and CDR2 is SYDVKM. CDR3 in DNA: TGTGCCAGCTCGACCGGGGGGACTTTCCGAAACGAGGCCTACGAGCAGTACTTC. Amino acids: CASSTGGTFRNEAYEQYF.